Listed below are T cell receptor beta chains from one sample, sequenced in a study of shared clonotypes between healthy human individuals. Sequenced by immunoSEQ multiplex PCR; TCRdb stores in-frame clones only, minus some. The repertoire includes about 2.2 million clones, 93% of them detected once, and approximately 1.7% sits in the top ten. The sample taken for sequencing was naive CD8+ T cells from PBMCs. The receptor source for this set is a man younger than 35 in good health. Some clones in this sample may be carry-over from other donors' samples. CDR3s include the opening cysteine and the closing phenylalanine or tryptophan. D genes are given only for firm matches. The size of a clone is reported for some rows only, either as once, few or many, or as a class for expanded clones.

size: -
V: TRBV6-1
D: TRBD1
J: TRBJ2-7
CDR3: CASRVTTGSYEQYF
DNA: TGTGCCAGCAGAGTAACGACAGGGTCATACGAGCAGTACTTC

size: -
V: TRBV7-3
D: TRBD1
J: TRBJ2-7
CDR3: CASSLGTGAGDEQYF
DNA: TGTGCCAGCAGCCTGGGGACAGGGGCAGGGGACGAGCAGTACTTC

size: -
V: TRBV29-1
D: -
J: TRBJ2-1
CDR3: CSVSGVAEQFF
DNA: TGCAGCGTTTCAGGGGTCGCAGAGCAGTTCTTC

size: -
V: TRBV7-8
D: -
J: TRBJ2-5
CDR3: CASSLEDYVQTQYF
DNA: TGTGCCAGCAGCTTAGAGGACTATGTTCAGACCCAGTACTTC

size: -
V: TRBV18
D: -
J: TRBJ1-3
CDR3: CASSPLESRNTIYF
DNA: TGTGCCAGCTCACCACTGGAGAGCCGAAACACCATATATTTT

size: -
V: TRBV28
D: TRBD1
J: TRBJ1-1
CDR3: CASSLRDRGVRNTEAFF
DNA: TGTGCCAGCAGTTTAAGGGACAGGGGGGTCCGAAACACTGAAGCTTTCTTT

size: -
V: TRBV4-3
D: -
J: TRBJ2-2
CDR3: CASSQGGAGAGELFF
DNA: TGCGCCAGCAGCCAAGGAGGGGCAGGGGCCGGGGAGCTGTTTTTT

size: once
V: TRBV28
D: -
J: TRBJ1-1
CDR3: CASSFEGINTEAFF
DNA: TGTGCCAGCAGTTTTGAAGGGATTAACACTGAAGCTTTCTTT

size: once
V: TRBV27
D: -
J: TRBJ2-1
CDR3: CASSLGGSYNEQFF
DNA: TGTGCCAGCAGTTTGGGCGGATCCTACAATGAGCAGTTCTTC

size: -
V: TRBV9
D: TRBD2
J: TRBJ2-6
CDR3: CASSVLAGSLSGANVLTF
DNA: TGTGCCAGCAGCGTTTTAGCGGGAAGTCTCTCTGGGGCCAACGTCCTGACTTTC

size: -
V: TRBV10-2
D: TRBD2
J: TRBJ2-7
CDR3: CASSSAGGNEQYF
DNA: TGCGCCAGCAGCTCAGCGGGAGGCAATGAGCAGTACTTC

size: -
V: TRBV14
D: TRBD2
J: TRBJ2-3
CDR3: CASSHAGTSLNTQYF
DNA: TGTGCCAGCAGCCACGCCGGGACTAGCTTGAACACGCAGTATTTT

size: -
V: TRBV25-1
D: -
J: TRBJ2-7
CDR3: CASSEFETDHYEQYF
DNA: TGTGCCAGCAGTGAATTCGAGACAGATCACTACGAGCAGTACTTC

size: -
V: TRBV6-6
D: TRBD2
J: TRBJ2-7
CDR3: CASSYGLAGAYEQYF
DNA: TGTGCCAGCAGTTACGGACTAGCGGGTGCCTACGAGCAGTACTTC

size: -
V: TRBV27
D: -
J: TRBJ2-2
CDR3: CASSLVGAGELFF
DNA: TGTGCCAGCAGTTTAGTAGGGGCTGGGGAGCTGTTTTTT

size: once
V: TRBV28
D: -
J: TRBJ2-3
CDR3: CASSPTNTDTQYF
DNA: TGTGCCAGCAGTCCGACGAACACAGATACGCAGTATTTT

size: once
V: TRBV5-6
D: -
J: TRBJ2-1
CDR3: CASSLGDPRNEQFF
DNA: TGTGCCAGCAGCTTGGGGGACCCTCGAAATGAGCAGTTCTTC

size: -
V: TRBV29-1
D: TRBD2
J: TRBJ2-1
CDR3: CSTRSTSGYNEQFF
DNA: TGCAGCACCCGGTCGACTAGCGGTTACAATGAGCAGTTCTTC

size: -
V: TRBV27
D: -
J: TRBJ1-1
CDR3: CASRVLRGPFLNTEAFF
DNA: TGTGCCAGCAGAGTCCTTCGGGGGCCCTTTTTGAACACTGAAGCTTTCTTT

size: -
V: TRBV16
D: -
J: TRBJ2-7
CDR3: CASSQSEKEQYF
DNA: TGTGCCAGCAGCCAATCGGAGAAGGAGCAGTACTTC

size: -
V: TRBV9
D: -
J: TRBJ2-6
CDR3: CASSVGGTGANVLTF
DNA: TGTGCCAGCAGCGTAGGAGGTACCGGGGCCAACGTCCTGACTTTC

size: -
V: TRBV7-2
D: -
J: TRBJ2-7
CDR3: CASSFRPQSIEQYF
DNA: TGTGCCAGCAGCTTCCGACCCCAATCAATCGAGCAGTACTTC

size: -
V: TRBV28
D: -
J: TRBJ1-5
CDR3: CASSSVGLPKEYSNQPQHF
DNA: TGTGCCAGCAGTTCGGTAGGACTCCCGAAGGAGTATAGCAATCAGCCCCAGCATTTT

size: -
V: TRBV7-2
D: TRBD2
J: TRBJ2-7
CDR3: CASSPTSRTSGSYEQYF
DNA: TGTGCCAGCAGCCCAACTTCTCGGACTAGCGGGAGTTACGAGCAGTACTTC

size: -
V: TRBV7-9
D: -
J: TRBJ2-2
CDR3: CASSLAGSSTGELFF
DNA: TGTGCCAGCAGCTTAGCCGGGAGTAGTACCGGGGAGCTGTTTTTT

size: -
V: TRBV27
D: TRBD1
J: TRBJ2-5
CDR3: CASRSTGGGETQYF
DNA: TGTGCCAGCAGGTCTACAGGGGGCGGGGAGACCCAGTACTTC

size: -
V: TRBV7-2
D: TRBD1
J: TRBJ1-4
CDR3: CASSLTGTQGGREKLFF
DNA: TGTGCCAGCAGCTTAACCGGGACTCAGGGGGGTCGGGAAAAACTGTTTTTT

size: -
V: TRBV6-1
D: -
J: TRBJ1-5
CDR3: CASSETGGSQPQHF
DNA: TGTGCCAGCAGTGAAACGGGGGGCAGTCAGCCCCAGCATTTT

size: once
V: TRBV9
D: TRBD2
J: TRBJ2-1
CDR3: CASSAPRHTAGVYEQFF
DNA: TGTGCCAGCAGCGCACCTAGGCATACGGCGGGAGTATACGAGCAGTTCTTC

size: -
V: TRBV28
D: TRBD2
J: TRBJ2-5
CDR3: CASSPVAGIETQYF
DNA: TGTGCCAGCAGTCCGGTAGCGGGAATAGAGACCCAGTACTTC

size: -
V: TRBV29-1
D: TRBD2
J: TRBJ2-5
CDR3: CSALGLAVGETQYF
DNA: TGCAGCGCCCTTGGACTAGCGGTGGGGGAGACCCAGTACTTC

size: once
V: TRBV11-2
D: -
J: TRBJ2-6
CDR3: CASSRPQYSGANVLTF
DNA: TGTGCCAGCAGCCGCCCACAGTACTCTGGGGCCAACGTCCTGACTTTC

size: -
V: TRBV19
D: -
J: TRBJ2-2
CDR3: CASSPTTWTNTGELFF
DNA: TGTGCCAGTAGTCCCACCACCTGGACGAACACCGGGGAGCTGTTTTTT

size: -
V: TRBV6-5
D: TRBD1
J: TRBJ1-1
CDR3: CASSTTGGYEAFF
DNA: TGTGCCAGCAGTACGACAGGGGGCTATGAAGCTTTCTTT

size: -
V: TRBV29-1
D: -
J: TRBJ2-7
CDR3: CSVLDTSYEQYF
DNA: TGCAGCGTACTCGACACCTCCTACGAGCAGTACTTC

size: -
V: TRBV19
D: -
J: TRBJ2-3
CDR3: CASSMRSLGTDTQYF
DNA: TGTGCCAGTAGTATGCGCAGCTTAGGAACAGATACGCAGTATTTT

size: -
V: TRBV27
D: TRBD2
J: TRBJ2-7
CDR3: CASSLFSGISSYEQYF
DNA: TGTGCCAGCAGTTTATTTAGCGGGATAAGCTCCTACGAGCAGTACTTC

size: -
V: TRBV4-1
D: -
J: TRBJ2-7
CDR3: CASSPPFLSGDGYEQYF
DNA: TGCGCCAGCAGCCCCCCATTTTTGTCGGGGGATGGGTACGAGCAGTACTTC

size: few
V: TRBV9
D: -
J: TRBJ1-1
CDR3: CASSANGAAAFF
DNA: TGTGCCAGCAGCGCCAATGGGGCAGCCGCTTTCTTT

size: -
V: TRBV6-5
D: TRBD1
J: TRBJ2-1
CDR3: CASSYPSGTVNEQFF
DNA: TGTGCCAGCAGTTACCCCTCAGGGACAGTTAATGAGCAGTTCTTC

size: -
V: TRBV27
D: TRBD2
J: TRBJ2-1
CDR3: CASSLRSSGNEQFF
DNA: TGTGCCAGCAGTTTAAGGTCTAGCGGAAATGAGCAGTTCTTC

size: -
V: TRBV6-1
D: -
J: TRBJ2-1
CDR3: CASSEARDSYNEQFF
DNA: TGTGCCAGCAGTGAAGCGAGGGACTCCTACAATGAGCAGTTCTTC

size: few
V: TRBV2
D: -
J: TRBJ2-6
CDR3: CASSDGSGANVLTF
DNA: TGTGCCAGCAGTGACGGGTCTGGGGCCAACGTCCTGACTTTC

size: -
V: TRBV25-1
D: TRBD1
J: TRBJ2-5
CDR3: CASSEGQGVLETQYF
DNA: TGTGCCAGCAGTGAAGGCCAGGGGGTGCTGGAGACCCAGTACTTC

size: -
V: TRBV28
D: -
J: TRBJ2-1
CDR3: CASNQMDSLYNEQFF
DNA: TGTGCCAGCAACCAAATGGACTCCCTCTACAATGAGCAGTTCTTC

size: -
V: TRBV11-3
D: -
J: TRBJ2-3
CDR3: CASSLGPRWGRTDTQYF
DNA: TGTGCCAGCAGCTTAGGACCCCGGTGGGGGCGAACAGATACGCAGTATTTT

size: -
V: TRBV6-6
D: TRBD2
J: TRBJ2-7
CDR3: CASGGGNEQYF
DNA: TGTGCCAGCGGGGGGGGGAACGAGCAGTACTTC

size: -
V: TRBV28
D: -
J: TRBJ1-4
CDR3: CASSIGFETVYEKLFF
DNA: TGTGCCAGCAGTATCGGGTTTGAGACAGTCTATGAAAAACTGTTTTTT